These 10 T cell receptor beta chains were sequenced from one sample in a study of blood T cell repertoires in COVID-19. The repertoire was sequenced with immunoSEQ multiplex PCR; TCRdb's copy has only in-frame clones and lacks some. The sample shows fewer than 300,000 clones, around four fifths of them seen only once. Sequenced material: peripheral blood. The receptors come from a woman in her 70s with active or convalescent COVID-19.

This chain connects TRBV30 to TRBJ1-5; TRBD1 matches at 11 bases. Germline V CDR1 and CDR2: GTSNPN, SVGIG (reference sequence). The V gene end was trimmed by 1 base and the J gene end by 8 bases; junction bases not matched to a gene: 13. The CDR3 is made up of 17 amino acids. CDR3 sequence: CAWSGIGGQGAGEPQHF. For the CDR3, the DNA is TGTGCCTGGAGTGGGATTGGTGGACAGGGGGCTGGAGAGCCCCAGCATTTT.

The chain couples TRBV30 to TRBJ2-3; D call uncertain. Germline V gives CDR1 GTSNPN, CDR2 SVGIG (reference sequence). V dropped 2 bases and J dropped 2 bases, with 8 bases sitting between them. This CDR3 spans 13 amino acids. The CDR3 protein is CAWSWRPTDTQYF. The CDR3 coding sequence is TGTGCCTGGAGTTGGCGGCCCACAGATACGCAGTATTTT. The whole variable domain, filled in from reference TRBV30 and TRBJ2-3, reads SQTIHQWPATLVQPVGSPLSLECTVEGTSNPNLYWYRQAAGRGLQLLFYSVGIGQISSEVPQNLSASRPQDRQFILSSKKLLLSDSGFYLCAWSWRPTDTQYFGPGTRLTVL.

In DNA form, the CDR3 reads TGTGCCAGCAGCTTGGGGGAGGTGAACACCGGGGAGCTGTTTTTT. Its protein is CASSLGEVNTGELFF. The chain recombines TRBV5-4 with TRBJ2-2; possibly TRBD2 for D (6 bases). The CDR3 extends over 15 amino acids. Germline-derived CDR1 and CDR2 are SGHNT and YYREEE (reference sequence). Trimming cost V 0 bases and J 1 base, with 7 bases left between them.

The chain links TRBV19 to TRBJ2-5; 9 bases fit TRBD2. The CDR3 runs 16 residues. Germline CDR1 LNHDA, CDR2 SQIVND (reference sequence). V dropped 5 bases and J dropped 4; count of bases not matched to a gene: 11. This chain's CDR3 is CASSPSMAGGGETQYF. Here the CDR3 DNA reads TGTGCCAGTAGTCCGTCGATGGCGGGAGGGGGAGAGACCCAGTACTTC.

A few counts support this clone. The chain couples TRBV29-1 to TRBJ1-1; D is perhaps TRBD1 (6 bases). Germline V gives CDR1 SQVTM, CDR2 ANQGSEA. Trimming shortened V by 3 bases and J by 5 bases, and 10 bases separated the two germline ends. The CDR3 runs 12 residues. The chain's CDR3 is CSVDRGETEAFF. DNA of the CDR3: TGCAGCGTTGACAGGGGAGAGACTGAAGCTTTCTTT.

This clone has a handful of counts. The chain joins TRBV18 to TRBJ1-6; D unresolved. CDR3 length: 17 residues. Germline V gene data show CDR1 as KGHSH and CDR2 as LQKENI. With 6 bases removed from V and 6 bases from J, the gap between germline ends came to 21 bases. The DNA of the CDR3 is TGTGCCAGCTCCCCCTTAGCGACCTCTCCCGTTAATTCACCCCTCCACTTT. Its protein is CASSPLATSPVNSPLHF.

This chain uses TRBV5-4 with TRBJ2-7; 8 bases line up with TRBD2. The CDR3 has 13 amino acids. Germline CDR1 reads SGHNT; CDR2 reads YYREEE (reference sequence). Trimming took 4 bases from V and 7 from J; bases not matched to a gene: 7. CDR3 nucleotide sequence: TGTGCCAGCAGCCGGGAGGGGCCGGATGAGCAGTACTTC. Its translation is CASSREGPDEQYF.

This chain joins TRBV14 and TRBJ1-5; D ambiguous. The germline gives CDR1 SGHDN, CDR2 FVKESK. Trimming took 5 bases from V and 2 from J, leaving 10 bases between them. CDR3 size: 14 residues. CDR3 in amino acids: CASSTGAGNQPQHF. The CDR3 DNA follows: TGTGCCAGCAGCACTGGCGCGGGCAATCAGCCCCAGCATTTT.

The rearrangement uses TRBV7-9 and TRBJ1-2; D remains ambiguous. The CDR3 is made up of 15 amino acids. V dropped 1 base and J dropped 3 bases, with 12 bases sitting between them. Looked up from germline, CDR1 is SEHNR and CDR2 is FQNEAQ (reference sequence). The CDR3 DNA follows: TGTGCCAGCAGCTTAGGCTACGGAGCTGACTATGGCTACACCTTC. Translation: CASSLGYGADYGYTF.

The gene calls are TRBV19 and TRBJ1-2; D unresolved. The V and J ends lost 7 bases and 7 bases respectively, with 13 bases between them. Per the germline V gene, CDR1 is LNHDA and CDR2 is SQIVND (reference sequence). This CDR3 is built from 12 residues. CDR3 in DNA: TGTGCCAGTACTCGAGACACTTCTGGCTACACCTTC. It specifies CASTRDTSGYTF.